These 27 T cell receptor beta chains originate from one sample sequenced in a study of shared clonotypes between healthy human individuals. Generated by immunoSEQ multiplex PCR, the TCRdb table keeps only in-frame clones and is missing some. The sample lists 2 million to 2.5 million clones, 85% to 95% occurring once. The sequencing input was naive CD4+ T cells sorted from blood. Subset noted: CD45RA+ positively selected. The receptors here all came from a man aged 18 to 29 in good health.

The rearrangement joins TRBV14 to TRBJ1-6, with 9 bases identical to TRBD1. The germline V gene has CDR1 SGHDN and CDR2 FVKESK. This CDR3 comprises 14 residues. Losses at the gene ends were 4 bases for V and 7 bases for J; bases not matched to a gene: 2. CDR3 nucleotides: TGTGCCAGCAGCCTCGGACAGGGGAATTCACCCCTCCACTTT. This gives the protein CASSLGQGNSPLHF.

CDR3 coding DNA: TGTGCCAGCCACCCGGGGGGGTCCTACGAGCAGTACTTC. Translated: CASHPGGSYEQYF. The chain has TRBV6-6 and TRBJ2-7; 8 nucleotides line up with TRBD2. V dropped 8 bases and J dropped 1; count of bases not matched to a gene: 4. The CDR3 has 13 residues. CDR1 is MNHNY and CDR2 is SVGAGI in the germline V gene (reference sequence).

V usage is TRBV7-9 and J usage is TRBJ1-4; D is undetermined. Germline V CDR1 and CDR2: SEHNR, FQNEAQ (reference sequence). The CDR3 extends over 15 amino acids. V was pared by 1 base and J by 3 bases, with 9 bases between. As DNA, the CDR3 is TGTGCCAGCAGCTTAGGCAGAACACCTAATGAAAAACTGTTTTTT. Amino acid sequence: CASSLGRTPNEKLFF.

The J gene is TRBJ2-1, the V gene TRBV25-1; 9 bases are shared with TRBD1. The CDR3 sequence is 16 residues long. Germline CDR1 and CDR2: MGHDK and SYGVNS. Germline trimming cut 4 bases from V and 3 bases from J; bases unmatched to any gene: 7. In DNA form, the CDR3 reads TGTGCCAGCAGTGCTTCGGGGACAGGGTACTACAATGAGCAGTTCTTC. Translated: CASSASGTGYYNEQFF. Filled out from reference TRBV25-1 and TRBJ2-1, the complete variable domain reads EADIYQTPRYLVIGTGKKITLECSQTMGHDKMYWYQQDPGMELHLIHYSYGVNSTEKGDLSSESTVSRIRTEHFPLTLESARPSHTSQYLCASSASGTGYYNEQFFGPGTRLTVL.

Comments on this clone: A read error may produce the germline difference seen at one junction end. The chain combines TRBV7-2 with TRBJ1-6, with D maybe TRBD1 (6 bases). The CDR3 extends over 15 amino acids. Germline V gene sequence: CDR1 SGHTA, CDR2 FQGNSA. The CDR3 reads CTRDNDDTHNSPLHF. CDR3 bases: TGCACCCGGGACAATGATGATACTCATAATTCACCCCTCCACTTT.

The rearrangement links TRBV6-5 to TRBJ1-1; D gene uncertain. The CDR3 extends over 13 amino acids. Trimming took off 6 bases at V and 1 base at J, with 9 bases between the two ends. In germline, CDR1 is MNHEY, CDR2 SVGAGI. The CDR3 sequence is CASSFTENTEAFF. The CDR3 coding sequence is TGTGCCAGCAGCTTCACAGAGAACACTGAAGCTTTCTTT.

This chain joins TRBV28 and TRBJ1-6; tentatively, D is TRBD1 (6 bases). CDR3 length: 16 amino acids. Looked up from germline, CDR1 is MDHEN and CDR2 is SYDVKM. V was clipped by 3 bases and J by 10 bases, with 19 bases between them. The CDR3 DNA follows: TGTGCCAGCAGTTTTCAGAGGGGGACATTCGGCTCACCCCTCCACTTT. Amino acid sequence: CASSFQRGTFGSPLHF.

The chain recombines TRBV11-2 with TRBJ1-1, with no clear D. CDR1 SGHAT and CDR2 FQNNGV come from the germline V gene. The length of the CDR3 is 14 residues. V lost 5 bases and J 0 bases, leaving 10 bases between the germline ends. Here the CDR3 reads CASSPNRMNTEAFF. CDR3 in DNA: TGTGCCAGCAGCCCGAACCGGATGAACACTGAAGCTTTCTTT.

Regarding this clone: Other nucleotide sequences in the sample specify the same CDR3. The V call is TRBV19, the J call TRBJ1-6; D is undetermined. Trimming took 7 bases from V and 0 from J, leaving 4 bases between them. There are 13 residues in the CDR3. Germline CDR1 is LNHDA and CDR2 is SQIVND (reference sequence). The CDR3 loop reads CASTSSYNSPLHF. The DNA for the CDR3 is TGTGCCAGTACGAGCTCCTATAATTCACCCCTCCACTTT.

The chain has TRBV10-3 and TRBJ2-7, with 8 positions matching TRBD1. Unmatched junction bases numbered 6, after V lost 4 bases and J lost 4 bases. CDR3 length equals 14 residues. Germline CDR1 reads ENHRY; CDR2 reads SYGVKD. The DNA of the CDR3 is TGTGCCATCAGTGTTGCGCAGGGGGCTTACGAGCAGTACTTC. Its protein product is CAISVAQGAYEQYF.

This clone was counted a single time. The gene calls are TRBV18 and TRBJ1-2; D gene ambiguous. V was shortened by 3 bases and J by 2 bases, with 19 bases between the two germline ends. Germline V CDR1 and CDR2: KGHSH, LQKENI. The CDR3 is made up of 17 amino acids. The CDR3 loop reads CASSPFMPPSLNYGYTF. The CDR3 coding sequence is TGTGCCAGCTCACCGTTTATGCCTCCCAGCCTCAACTATGGCTACACCTTC.

The gene calls are TRBV4-2 and TRBJ1-5; D ambiguous. The CDR3 contains 15 residues. The V gene's germline CDR1 is LGHNA and CDR2 YNFKEQ. The V end was cut by 0 bases, the J end by 2 bases, with 8 bases between. CDR3 nucleotides: TGTGCCAGCAGCCAAGATCTAAGGGGCAATCAGCCCCAGCATTTT. It yields the protein CASSQDLRGNQPQHF.

CDR3 protein: CAWSVLMRPDEQFF. DNA for the CDR3: TGTGCCTGGAGTGTACTGATGAGGCCCGATGAGCAGTTCTTC. The chain is built from TRBV30 and TRBJ2-1; the D is unclear. V dropped 0 bases and J dropped 8 bases, with 14 bases sitting between them. The germline V gene encodes CDR1 GTSNPN and CDR2 SVGIG (reference sequence). The CDR3 sequence is 14 residues long.

The gene calls are TRBV5-1 and TRBJ2-6; perhaps TRBD1 as D (5 bases). The ends were cut back, 6 bases at V and 0 bases at J, with 10 bases in the middle. Per the germline V gene, CDR1 is SGHRS and CDR2 is YFSETQ. CDR3 length: 15 residues. CDR3 bases: TGCGCCAGCACCAGGGAATACTCTGGGGCCAACGTCCTGACTTTC. Its translation is CASTREYSGANVLTF.

V gene TRBV18 combines with J gene TRBJ1-3, with 12 bases identical to TRBD1. Germline loops: CDR1 KGHSH, CDR2 LQKENI. The CDR3 has 17 residues. Trimming cost V 3 bases and J 3 bases; bases outside gene matches: 6. This chain's CDR3 is CASSPPGQGAYGNTIYF. The DNA of the CDR3 is TGTGCCAGCTCACCCCCGGGACAGGGGGCTTATGGAAACACCATATATTTT.

This clone has just one count. The V gene is TRBV2, the J gene TRBJ1-3; no clear D. V gave up 7 bases and J gave up 3 bases, with 16 bases separating them. CDR1 and CDR2 (germline): SNHLY, FYNNEI. The CDR3 is 15 amino acids. The CDR3, as DNA: TGTGCCAGCAAAAGGTTTTCTACCGATGGAAACACCATATATTTT. This codes for CASKRFSTDGNTIYF.

This chain links TRBV7-2 with TRBJ1-5, with D uncertain. V lost 4 bases to trimming and J lost 9 bases, with 16 bases between them. The CDR3 length is 14 residues. Germline lookup yields CDR1 SGHTA and CDR2 FQGNSA. The CDR3 region is CASSWQSGVGPQHF. The CDR3 DNA reads as TGTGCCAGCAGCTGGCAGTCTGGCGTTGGGCCCCAGCATTTT. Complete variable domain (other parts from reference TRBV7-2 and TRBJ1-5): GAGVSQSPSNKVTEKGKDVELRCDPISGHTALYWYRQSLGQGLEFLIYFQGNSAPDKSGLPSDRFSAERTGGSVSTLTIQRTQQEDSAVYLCASSWQSGVGPQHFGDGTRLSIL.

The chain recombines TRBV7-2 with TRBJ2-1; TRBD2 agrees at 9 bases. CDR3 length: 12 amino acids. With V trimmed by 4 bases and J by 12 bases, 4 bases remained unmatched. Germline CDR1 reads SGHTA; CDR2 reads FQGNSA. CDR3 DNA sequence: TGTGCCAGCAGCTGGGGACTAGCCGGGCAGTTCTTC. It encodes CASSWGLAGQFF.

This sequence joins TRBV7-2 and TRBJ1-5; the match to TRBD1 covers 9 bases. Germline loops: CDR1 SGHTA, CDR2 FQGNSA. The CDR3 contains 13 residues. Trimming removed 8 bases from V and 6 bases from J; junction bases left unmatched: 5. The CDR3: CASLQGAGQPQHF. DNA for the CDR3: TGTGCCAGCCTACAGGGGGCGGGTCAGCCCCAGCATTTT.

The chain couples TRBV18 to TRBJ1-4, with D unresolved. Germline CDR1 reads KGHSH; CDR2 reads LQKENI. With 6 bases removed from V and 5 bases from J, the gap between germline ends came to 10 bases. The CDR3 is 13 residues long. CDR3 in amino acids: CASSLRLNEKLFF. As DNA, the CDR3 is TGTGCCAGCTCCCTTCGGTTGAATGAAAAACTGTTTTTT.

This chain joins TRBV30 and TRBJ2-1; 9 bases line up with TRBD2. Germline CDR1 and CDR2: GTSNPN and SVGIG (reference sequence). With 1 base clipped from V and 8 bases from J, the junction kept 3 bases outside the gene matches. This CDR3 region has 13 residues. CDR3 sequence reads: CAWSGLAGYEQFF. The CDR3 DNA is TGTGCCTGGAGTGGTCTAGCGGGGTATGAGCAGTTCTTC. Complete variable domain (other parts from reference TRBV30 and TRBJ2-1): SQTIHQWPATLVQPVGSPLSLECTVEGTSNPNLYWYRQAAGRGLQLLFYSVGIGQISSEVPQNLSASRPQDRQFILSSKKLLLSDSGFYLCAWSGLAGYEQFFGPGTRLTVL.

At least ten counts were recorded for this clone. The same CDR3 arises from other DNA sequences in this sample as well. The chain uses TRBV6-5 and TRBJ1-1; D call uncertain. Germline V gene lookup returns CDR1 MNHEY and CDR2 SVGAGI. The germline V and J ends were trimmed by 6 bases and 0 bases, with 8 bases remaining between them. The CDR3 spans 13 residues. CDR3 region: CASSLLMNTEAFF. The CDR3, as DNA: TGTGCCAGCAGCCTACTCATGAACACTGAAGCTTTCTTT.

The chain carries TRBV18 and TRBJ2-3; no definite D call. The V end was cut by 6 bases, the J end by 2 bases, with 12 bases between. The CDR3 loop spans 14 amino acids. Germline V gene data show CDR1 as KGHSH and CDR2 as LQKENI. CDR3 sequence reads: CASSPSGVTDTQYF. DNA for the CDR3: TGTGCCAGCTCCCCCAGTGGGGTCACAGATACGCAGTATTTT.

This clone has at least ten counts. V and J are TRBV2 and TRBJ1-2; 8 positions agree with TRBD1. The CDR3 is 15 residues long. Germline assignment: CDR1 SNHLY and CDR2 FYNNEI. J lost 0 bases, V lost 6 bases, and 6 bases had no gene match. The CDR3 DNA reads as TGTGCCAGCAGCCTCGGACAGGGAGCTAACTATGGCTACACCTTC. Amino acids: CASSLGQGANYGYTF.

The rearrangement uses TRBV27 and TRBJ2-3; perhaps TRBD2 as D (5 bases). The CDR3 has 14 residues. V was cut by 5 bases and J by 1 base, with 10 bases left in between. Germline lookup yields CDR1 MNHEY and CDR2 SMNVEV (reference sequence). The DNA of the CDR3 is TGTGCCAGCAGTCAAGAACTAGGCACAGATACGCAGTATTTT. It codes for CASSQELGTDTQYF.

The chain combines TRBV5-1 with TRBJ2-3; D possibly uses TRBD1 or TRBD2 (5 bases each). Trimming removed 1 base from V and 0 bases from J, with 9 bases in between. This CDR3 is 15 amino acids long. Looked up from germline, CDR1 is SGHRS and CDR2 is YFSETQ. CDR3 nucleotide sequence: TGCGCCAGCAGCTTGTATCGGGACAGCACAGATACGCAGTATTTT. Its protein is CASSLYRDSTDTQYF. The full variable domain, its missing parts supplied by reference TRBV5-1 and TRBJ2-3, is KAGVTQTPRYLIKTRGQQVTLSCSPISGHRSVSWYQQTPGQGLQFLFEYFSETQRNKGNFPGRFSGRQFSNSRSEMNVSTLELGDSALYLCASSLYRDSTDTQYFGPGTRLTVL.

Regarding this clone: The same CDR3 also results from other DNA sequences found in this sample. V gene TRBV10-1 combines with J gene TRBJ1-2, with D hard to call. CDR1 and CDR2 (germline): WNHNN, SYGVQD (reference sequence). This CDR3 region has 15 residues. Trimming cost V 0 bases and J 8 bases, with 16 bases left between them. DNA of the CDR3: TGCGCCAGCAGTGAGTCGATTGGGCAGATCTACGGCTACACCTTC. Protein product: CASSESIGQIYGYTF.